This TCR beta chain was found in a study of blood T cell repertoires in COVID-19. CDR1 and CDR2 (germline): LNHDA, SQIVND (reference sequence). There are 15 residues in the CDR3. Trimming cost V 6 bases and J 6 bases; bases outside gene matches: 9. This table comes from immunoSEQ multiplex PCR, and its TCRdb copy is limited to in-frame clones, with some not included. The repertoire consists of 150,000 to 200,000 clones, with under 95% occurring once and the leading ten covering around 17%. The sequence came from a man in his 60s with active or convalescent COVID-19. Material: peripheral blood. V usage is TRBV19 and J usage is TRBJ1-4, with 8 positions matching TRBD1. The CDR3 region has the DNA TGTGCCAGTAGGATAAGGGACAGGCCTTATGAAAAACTGTTTTTT. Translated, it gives CASRIRDRPYEKLFF.